The 17 T cell receptor beta chains in this list originate from one sample, sequenced in a study of blood T cell repertoires in COVID-19. Clones were read by immunoSEQ multiplex PCR, and TCRdb kept only the in-frame ones, dropping some. The table shows 15,000 to 20,000 clones, with approximately 91% occurring only once. The sample taken for sequencing was peripheral blood. The source is a human donor in a cohort sampled during active COVID-19.

The chain links TRBV18 to TRBJ2-4; 10 bases map to TRBD1. The CDR3 contains 17 residues. The V gene's germline CDR1 is KGHSH and CDR2 LQKENI. The trim removed 6 bases at V and 0 bases at J, leaving 8 bases unmatched. The CDR3 nucleotides read TGTGCCAGCTCCCCCGGGACAGGGGTACTAGCCAAAAACATTCAGTACTTC. It is translated as CASSPGTGVLAKNIQYF.

Written as DNA, the CDR3 is TGTGCCTGGGCCCACATCAACGAGCAGTACTTC. Protein sequence: CAWAHINEQYF. The V gene is TRBV30, the J gene TRBJ2-7; D unclear. Trimming shortened V by 5 bases and J by 5 bases, and 10 bases separated the two germline ends. CDR3 length: 11 residues. Germline CDR1 and CDR2: GTSNPN and SVGIG (reference sequence).

The V call is TRBV28, the J call TRBJ1-2; D gene ambiguous. The CDR3 has 13 residues. Germline V gene lookup returns CDR1 MDHEN and CDR2 SYDVKM. The V and J ends lost 7 bases and 4 bases respectively, with 13 bases between them. The CDR3 here is CASNLPGSYGYTF. The CDR3 nucleotides are TGTGCCAGCAATCTGCCAGGTTCCTATGGCTACACCTTC.

This rearrangement joins TRBV2 to TRBJ1-1, with D hard to call. The CDR3 consists of 14 residues. V lost 6 bases, J lost 5 bases, and 16 bases lay in between. The germline gives CDR1 SNHLY, CDR2 FYNNEI. CDR3 region: CASRSDWAGTEAFF. CDR3 nucleotide sequence: TGTGCCAGCAGATCGGATTGGGCGGGTACTGAAGCTTTCTTT.

This chain joins TRBV5-4 and TRBJ2-5; possibly TRBD1 for D (6 bases). Trimming stripped 4 bases from V and 2 bases from J, with 9 bases between. Germline lookup yields CDR1 SGHNT and CDR2 YYREEE (reference sequence). This CDR3 is 13 amino acids long. CDR3 nucleotides: TGTGCCAGCAGCGTGACAGGTCAAGAGACCCAGTACTTC. It specifies CASSVTGQETQYF.

The V call is TRBV6-6, the J call TRBJ2-1, with 7 positions matching TRBD2. From germline, CDR1 is MNHNY and CDR2 SVGAGI (reference sequence). The CDR3 totals 11 residues. The J segment lost 13 bases and the V segment lost 5 bases, leaving 5 bases of the junction unmatched. Written as DNA, the CDR3 is TGTGCCAGCAGTAGGAGCGGGGCACAGTTCTTC. This translates into CASSRSGAQFF.

This chain uses TRBV5-5 with TRBJ2-3, with 9 bases fitting TRBD2. J was trimmed by 1 base and V by 2 bases; bases with no gene match: 2. Germline loops: CDR1 SGHKS, CDR2 YYEKEE (reference sequence). There are 15 residues in the CDR3. CDR3 loop: CASSFPSGGTDTQYF. DNA of the CDR3: TGTGCCAGCAGCTTCCCTAGCGGGGGCACAGATACGCAGTATTTT.

The chain combines TRBV5-4 with TRBJ1-2; D perhaps matches TRBD1 (6 bases). Germline V gives CDR1 SGHNT, CDR2 YYREEE (reference sequence). This CDR3 has 13 residues. V lost 0 bases to trimming and J lost 3 bases, with 6 bases between them. The CDR3 DNA sequence: TGTGCCAGCAGCTTGGACAGGGACTATGGCTACACCTTC. The encoded protein is CASSLDRDYGYTF.

J is TRBJ1-2 and V is TRBV29-1; 7 nucleotides line up with TRBD1. J was trimmed by 8 bases and V by 2 bases; bases with no gene match: 11. The CDR3 spans 14 residues. The germline gives CDR1 SQVTM, CDR2 ANQGSEA. The CDR3 sequence is CSVETQRGLGGYTF. As DNA, the CDR3 is TGCAGCGTTGAAACCCAAAGGGGGCTGGGCGGCTACACCTTC. Full variable domain (remainder filled in from reference TRBV29-1 and TRBJ1-2): SAVISQKPSRDICQRGTSLTIQCQVDSQVTMMFWYRQQPGQSLTLIATANQGSEATYESGFVIDKFPISRPNLTFSTLTVSNMSPEDSSIYLCSVETQRGLGGYTFGSGTRLTVV.

The chain links TRBV3-1 (or the pseudogene TRBV3-2) to TRBJ1-2; the match to TRBD1 covers 10 bases. The germline V gene encodes CDR1 LGHDT and CDR2 YNNKEL (reference sequence). The CDR3 loop spans 15 amino acids. The J segment lost 8 bases and the V segment lost 5 bases, leaving 11 bases of the junction unmatched. CDR3 DNA sequence: TGTGCCAGCAGCGGGCGACAGGGGGCTCTTTCCGGCTACACCTTC. This translates into CASSGRQGALSGYTF.

The V call is TRBV29-1, the J call TRBJ2-3; TRBD2 agrees at 7 bases. Germline V lookup: CDR1 SQVTM, CDR2 ANQGSEA. The CDR3 spans 15 residues. The DNA for the CDR3 is TGCAGTACTCTCCCTGGCGGGGGTTTGACAGATACGCAGTATTTT. This translates into CSTLPGGGLTDTQYF.

V gene TRBV6-5 combines with J gene TRBJ1-6; 9 bases align to TRBD1. The germline V gene has CDR1 MNHEY and CDR2 SVGAGI. J gave up 10 bases and V 6 bases, and 10 bases lay outside the gene matches. The CDR3 runs to 15 residues. CDR3 sequence: CASRGAGTGPSPLHF. Written as DNA, the CDR3 is TGTGCCAGCAGAGGAGCCGGGACAGGGCCCTCACCCCTCCACTTT.

The chain is built from TRBV4-3 and TRBJ2-2, with D tentatively TRBD2 (5 bases). Germline assignment: CDR1 LGHNA and CDR2 YSLEER. Trimming stripped 0 bases from V and 3 bases from J, with 11 bases between. The CDR3 is 16 amino acids. CDR3 region: CASSQDSRTYTGELFF. Written as DNA, the CDR3 is TGCGCCAGCAGCCAAGATTCCAGGACTTACACCGGGGAGCTGTTTTTT.

The genes are TRBV27 and TRBJ1-1; no definite D call. The CDR3 is 13 residues long. The V gene's germline CDR1 is MNHEY and CDR2 SMNVEV (reference sequence). Between the trimmed V and J ends, which lost 0 bases and 7 bases, there was a span of 9 bases. The CDR3 DNA reads TGTGCCAGCAGTTTATCGATACGCGGTGAAGCTTTCTTT. This encodes CASSLSIRGEAFF.

The chain links TRBV5-4 to TRBJ1-1; D may be TRBD1 (6 bases). Trimming cost V 4 bases and J 2 bases, with 12 bases left between them. The CDR3 extends over 14 amino acids. Germline loops: CDR1 SGHNT, CDR2 YYREEE (reference sequence). Here the CDR3 DNA reads TGTGCCAGCAGCCGACAGGTCCCCAACACTGAAGCTTTCTTT. Protein product: CASSRQVPNTEAFF. The full variable domain, with the rest looked up from reference TRBV5-4 and TRBJ1-1, is ETGVTQSPTHLIKTRGQQVTLRCSSQSGHNTVSWYQQALGQGPQFIFQYYREEENGRGNFPPRFSGLQFPNYSSELNVNALELDDSALYLCASSRQVPNTEAFFGQGTRLTVV.

This clone was found a few times. The J gene is TRBJ2-2, the V gene TRBV19; D may be TRBD1 (5 bases). The V gene lost 3 bases and the J gene lost 0 bases, with 11 bases spanning the gap. CDR3 length equals 16 residues. CDR1 is LNHDA and CDR2 is SQIVND in the germline V gene (reference sequence). CDR3 nucleotide sequence: TGTGCCAGTAGTATCTTAGGGGCCGCGAACACCGGGGAGCTGTTTTTT. This encodes CASSILGAANTGELFF.

The chain links TRBV7-3 to TRBJ2-2, with TRBD2 matching over 11 bases. The ends lost 5 bases at V and 2 bases at J; junction bases unmatched: 4. CDR1 is SGHTA and CDR2 is FQGTGA in the germline V gene. The CDR3 spans 16 residues. The CDR3 DNA follows: TGTGCCAGCAGCAAACTAGCGGGAGCCAACACCGGGGAGCTGTTTTTT. Its protein product is CASSKLAGANTGELFF.